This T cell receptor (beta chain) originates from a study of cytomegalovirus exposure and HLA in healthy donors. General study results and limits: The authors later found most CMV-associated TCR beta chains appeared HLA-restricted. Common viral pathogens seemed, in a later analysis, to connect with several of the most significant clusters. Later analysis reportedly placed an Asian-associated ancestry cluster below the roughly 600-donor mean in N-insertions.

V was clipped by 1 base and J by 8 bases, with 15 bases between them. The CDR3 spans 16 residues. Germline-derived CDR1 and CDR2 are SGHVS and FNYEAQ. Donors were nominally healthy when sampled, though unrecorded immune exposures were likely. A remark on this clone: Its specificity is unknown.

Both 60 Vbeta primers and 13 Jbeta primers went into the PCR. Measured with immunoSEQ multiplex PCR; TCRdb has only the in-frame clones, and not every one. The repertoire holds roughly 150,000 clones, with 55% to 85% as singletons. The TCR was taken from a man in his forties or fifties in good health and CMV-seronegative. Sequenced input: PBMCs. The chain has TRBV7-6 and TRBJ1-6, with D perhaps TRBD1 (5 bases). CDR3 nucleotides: TGTGCCAGCAGCTTAGTGGTTTGGCAGGGTGATTCACCCCTCCACTTT. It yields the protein CASSLVVWQGDSPLHF.